The rows below give T cell receptor beta chains drawn from one sample of a study of T cells expressing NK-cell markers. TCRdb re-called the 5' RACE reads and catalogs CDR3 proteins one per entry, DNA excluded. Reported are 200,000 to 300,000 distinct CDR3 sequences; the ten largest clones contain about 0.4%. Sequences were obtained from blood T cells: a sorted CD56 or NKG2C T cell subset, CD4+ or CD8+ T cells, or bulk PBMC T cells (not recorded which). These receptors were obtained from a man between 18 and 29 years old in good health. The CDR3 runs from the conserved cysteine through the conserved F or W.

V: TRBV6-6; J: TRBJ2-1; CDR3: CASGRGRNEQFF
V: TRBV7-2; J: TRBJ2-3; CDR3: CASSLVWPEFPDTQYF
V: TRBV12-3/TRBV12-4; J: TRBJ1-4; CDR3: CASSPRDRGDEKLFF
V: TRBV3-1; J: TRBJ1-2; CDR3: CASRPGQGHLGYTF
V: TRBV20-1; J: TRBJ2-1; CDR3: CSTTPTSRTYNEQFF
V: TRBV6-1; J: TRBJ1-5; CDR3: CASSEAILVAQHF
V: TRBV6-5; J: TRBJ1-2; CDR3: CASSYSRDRAYGYTF
V: TRBV10-3; J: TRBJ2-1; CDR3: CAIGGTSVRRNEQFF
V: TRBV5-1; J: TRBJ2-5; CDR3: CASSSLGQTIETQYF
V: TRBV27; J: TRBJ2-6; CDR3: CASRLAGGGGANVLTF
V: TRBV18; J: TRBJ1-1; CDR3: CASSPPGWGEAFF
V: TRBV11-2; J: TRBJ2-5; CDR3: CASSLGRPLQETQYF
V: TRBV21-1; J: TRBJ2-3; CDR3: CASSKGRAARCTDTQYF
V: TRBV29-1; J: TRBJ2-1; CDR3: CSVAQRLAVYNEQFF
V: TRBV5-6; J: TRBJ2-2; CDR3: CASSGRRVPGELFF
V: TRBV5-5; J: TRBJ2-1; CDR3: CATSSSHNEQFF
V: TRBV24-1; J: TRBJ1-5; CDR3: CATIPPGSLCQPQHF
V: TRBV12-3/TRBV12-4; J: TRBJ1-1; CDR3: CASSPLTGKGKTEAFF
V: TRBV5-1; J: TRBJ2-7; CDR3: CASSLGPPSLYEQYF
V: TRBV7-2; J: TRBJ2-7; CDR3: CASSLEGRLYEQYF
V: TRBV12-3/TRBV12-4; J: TRBJ2-7; CDR3: CASGEGYEQYF
V: TRBV6-1; J: TRBJ2-2; CDR3: CASTSRANTGELFF
V: TRBV6-2/TRBV6-3; J: TRBJ2-7; CDR3: CASSLSGGPSYEQYF
V: TRBV12-3/TRBV12-4; J: TRBJ1-4; CDR3: CASSFTGGGNEKLFF
V: TRBV6-1; J: TRBJ1-2; CDR3: CASSENRGNYGYTF
V: TRBV18; J: TRBJ2-1; CDR3: CASSPWEADEQFF
V: TRBV5-1; J: TRBJ1-2; CDR3: CASSLGGQPTNYGYTF
V: TRBV5-5; J: TRBJ1-6; CDR3: CASSQTGPNSPLHF
V: TRBV6-1; J: TRBJ1-2; CDR3: CASSRPGRPGSGYTF
V: TRBV6-1; J: TRBJ2-1; CDR3: CASNYSGPRKFF
V: TRBV4-2; J: TRBJ1-6; CDR3: CASSQDGLRYNSPLHF
V: TRBV7-7; J: TRBJ2-2; CDR3: CASSLRQGSGELFF
V: TRBV18; J: TRBJ1-3; CDR3: CASSPGAVGNTIYF
V: TRBV4-3; J: TRBJ2-7; CDR3: CASSIGPEGTYEQYF
V: TRBV5-1; J: TRBJ2-3; CDR3: CASSFLNPSTDTQYF
V: TRBV20-1; J: TRBJ1-2; CDR3: CSGTDRDYGYTF
V: TRBV6-5; J: TRBJ1-1; CDR3: CASARTGLKTEAFF